This paragraph covers one T cell receptor (beta chain) sequence. Antigen: not known. PCR employed 60 Vbeta and 13 Jbeta primers. Method: immunoSEQ multiplex PCR; TCRdb's copy keeps in-frame clones and lacks some. The sample contains approximately 210,000 clones, roughly four fifths of which appear only once. This sample is drawn from a study of cytomegalovirus exposure and HLA in healthy donors. Study-level background: An early release of data contained about 85 million unique TCRs, which came from HLA-typed donors. Findings and caveats of the study: Per published reports, the classifier diagnosed cytomegalovirus status with high specificity and sensitivity.

Germline V gene lookup returns CDR1 SGHNT and CDR2 YYREEE (reference sequence). The V end lost 0 bases, the J end lost 4 bases, and 11 bases lay between the germline ends. The length of the CDR3 is 14 residues. The receptor was derived from a woman aged 50 to 60 in good health and CMV-seropositive. The chain employs TRBV5-4 and TRBJ2-7; no clear D. The sequenced sample consisted of PBMCs. In nucleotides, the CDR3 is TGTGCCAGCAGCTTGGATGCTGATGCGTACGAGCAGTACTTC. This translates into CASSLDADAYEQYF.